This T cell receptor beta chain was identified during a study of metastatic and nonmetastatic thyroid tumors. As for the study in general: Blood and tumor or nodule tissue repertoires from malignant and benign thyroid patients were compared. Study findings and constraints: In both blood and tumor samples, TCR beta diversity was reported significantly higher for malignant than benign nodules.

Methods used by the authors: A classifier for distant metastasis in papillary thyroid cancer was constructed using CDR3 differences observed across clinicopathological groups. From the PCR reads, TCRdb re-called clones with MiXCR. These V and J calls are TCRdb output, not the study's own analysis. The sample includes about 7,900 clones, about 28% of them seen just once. As to this clone: What it recognizes is unknown.

The CDR3 runs to 13 residues. The V end was cut by 5 bases, the J end by 6 bases, with 11 bases between. The germline V gene encodes CDR1 SGHNT and CDR2 YENEEA. Nobody among the patients had been given any treatment before thyroid surgery. Sequencing was done on a sample of adjacent normal tissue. The sequence derives from a female donor with papillary thyroid cancer or a benign thyroid nodule (not recorded which). Some clones in this sample may be carry-over from other donors' samples. The chain carries TRBV11-3 and TRBJ2-1; D is possibly TRBD2 (5 bases). The CDR3 nucleotides read TGTGCCAGCAGCGACGAGCGGAGCAATGAGCAGTTCTTC. It codes for CASSDERSNEQFF.